This T cell receptor (beta chain) was identified during a study of cytomegalovirus exposure and HLA in healthy donors (dated 2017 in TCRdb). Study-wide context: In an earlier analysis of some 610 of the donors, 276 Gb of sequence data and 100 million or so unique TCR beta sequences from roughly 180 million T cells were reported. Donor age, sex, ethnicity and CMV serostatus were collected together with the repertoire data. An early release covering roughly 600 HLA-typed donors comprised 250 to 350 gigabases of sequencing data and approximately 80 million unique TCR sequences. A later genetic analysis used genome-wide SNP genotypes for 398 of the 666 donors, treating that subset as a discovery cohort. On average, over 200,000 unique TCR beta nucleotide sequences were sequenced per donor among 300 to 500 genotyped donors of the cohort, with roughly 20% of those sequences being non-productive. HLA typing covered class I and class II loci at four-digit resolution. In an earlier analysis of 587 of the donors, high-throughput TCR beta sequencing was used to judge whether each TCR beta V gene segment behaved as functional or pseudogenic. Every repertoire in the discovery cohort had been generated on one and the same sequencing platform. To predict cytomegalovirus infection status, the study combined high-throughput TCR immunosequencing, statistical association of individual TCRs with disease status, and machine learning. A later analysis re-examined previously published TCR beta repertoires from over 500 donors and added high-resolution HLA genotyping to investigate patterns of TCR occurrence. Among the roughly 370 genotyped donors, approximately 76% belonged to the genetic ancestry cluster associated with self-reported Caucasian donors. The study was designed to test whether signatures of past pathogen exposure could be identified by cataloging public T cell receptors. In addition to the first cohort of approximately 650 subjects, a separate validation cohort of approximately 130 different subjects was used. Roughly five DR-DQ haplotypes were handled as single units for association and clustering because linkage in the cohort was strong. The study profiled the T cell repertoires of 666 subjects by immunosequencing and related them to cytomegalovirus serostatus. Typing coverage differed by locus: A, B, C, DRB1 and DQB1 were typed in about 629-640 donors, DQA1 in 500 to 550, DPA1 in 600 to 610, and DPB1 in 472. Rather than drawing on any new phenotypic data, the later analysis identified candidate immune exposures from TCR beta sequences and the way those sequences occurred across donors.

The study at large found these results: A few of the identified cytomegalovirus-associated TCR beta chains were confirmed in vitro to be specific for cytomegalovirus antigens. Compared with the roughly 700-donor mean, donors in an Asian-associated ancestry cluster had fewer N-insertions in productive TCRs, according to a later genetic analysis. A further reported finding was that TCR beta sequences accurately predicted the HLA-A and HLA-B alleles for most subjects in the first cohort. CMV serostatus was the only immune exposure information available for the cohort. Correlated functional status among segregating V segments might reflect linkage disequilibrium, but an unknown experimental factor could not be ruled out. In a later genetic analysis, a missense DCLRE1C variant was associated with V-gene and J-gene trimming of TCR beta chains, and the association was replicated in an independent cohort. A later analysis associated 17,000 or so TCR beta sequences with specific HLA alleles at a false discovery rate of 0.05. Over 15 rarely observed V segments, including chromosome 9 orphons, were excluded from the earlier analysis of approximately 600 of the donors because counts were too low. The classifier was reported to diagnose cytomegalovirus status with high specificity and sensitivity in both the original and validation cohorts. A later analysis found that HLA-associated TCR beta chains were more clonally expanded and had lower generation probabilities than equally common non-associated chains. When HLA alleles, especially DR and DQ, strongly co-occurred, attributing TCR associations to individual alleles was difficult. A cluster of highly shared sequence variants was judged likely to represent a technical artifact of the sequencing pipeline. Several of the top co-occurrence clusters appeared to be linked to parvovirus B19, influenza, CMV and Epstein-Barr virus, according to a later analysis. According to a later analysis, most CMV-associated TCR beta chains appeared to be HLA-restricted, and the HLA associations seemed to be driven largely by CMV exposure. The presence/absence analyses assumed that sequencing depth was roughly uniform across donors, and that assumption may not be true. Some IMGT-functional V segments, including TRBV6-2 and TRBV6-3, could not be told apart with the 87-base-pair reads, so those segments were excluded. According to a later analysis, TCR association rates differed among HLA loci, with DRB1 alleles showing the most associated TCRs and HLA-C alleles showing the fewest. While some public TCRs were present in many individuals, most TCR sequences turned up only very rarely across donors. This cohort had only TCR beta chains sequenced, and the lack of alpha or paired-chain data limited which features could be detected. In the study, around 150 TCR beta chains were listed as associated with cytomegalovirus. In an earlier analysis of about 600 of the donors, most TCR beta V segments appeared in productive rearrangements about 87% or about 30% of the time, broadly matching IMGT annotations. Because HLA typing was missing for some donors at each locus, association tests included only the typed subset. The authors suggested that the approach could potentially be extended to other disease states and immunological phenotypes.

Worth noting for this clone: There is no known antigen for this receptor. Base-call qualities are not available, and no considerably larger clone is one nucleotide away.

CDR1 and CDR2 were assigned from the germline V gene (reference sequence) as MNHEY and SMNVEV. Clipping removes 6 bases from V and 11 bases from J, with 11 as the unmatched junction base count. The CDR3 covers 13 residues, taking in both the cysteine and the phenylalanine. Only the CDR3 portion is preserved as DNA: 39 bases, with reading frame beginning at the first base. In total, 500 to 700 healthy bone marrow donors made up the cohort. Cohort members were all nominally healthy when sampled, although unrecorded immune exposures were likely present. The donor was CMV seropositive and was included in the group of 250 to 350 seropositive cohort members. Each donor provided a peripheral blood sample, and peripheral blood mononuclear cells were used for TCR beta sequencing. Genomic DNA was extracted from the blood cell samples with the Qiagen DNeasy Blood Extraction Kit. Receptor amplification or capture employed the immunoSEQ multiplex PCR assay. The multiplex PCR relied on a mix of 60 forward primers for TCR Vbeta segments and 13 reverse primers for TCR Jbeta segments. Amplification of the CDR3 region of rearranged TCR beta genes was performed with a multiplex PCR assay on genomic DNA. Amplified TCR beta libraries were sequenced as 87-base-pair reads on the Illumina HiSeq System. On the study's bioinformatics: In a later analysis, roughly 80 million unique TCR beta chains were counted across the 650 to 700 repertoires, and roughly 11 million of these chains were shared by at least two donors. To remove PCR and sequencing errors, raw reads were error-corrected and collapsed into unique sequences using a nearest-neighbor algorithm that merged closely related sequences. CDR3 sequences were aligned to IMGT reference sequences to assign V, D and J gene segments. Each retained sequence needed at least a six-nucleotide match to both a V gene segment and a J gene segment. Rearrangements were classified as productive when the CDR3 lacked stop codons and remained in frame with V and J, and all other rearrangements were classified as non-productive. CDR3 was defined by IMGT convention, running from the second conserved V-encoded cysteine to the conserved J-encoded phenylalanine. The earlier analysis of about 610 of the donors excluded sequences that lacked an unambiguous match to a single V gene segment. An earlier analysis of 450 to 650 of the donors called V segments functional above 56.7% productive rearrangements and segregating when the between-donor standard deviation exceeded 5%. To diagnose cytomegalovirus status from the catalog of TCR beta chain sequences, a statistical classification framework was built. A later analysis assigned V and J genes by comparing TCR nucleotide sequences with IMGT/GENE-DB human TR gene sequences. In a later analysis, CDR3 sequences and most-parsimonious VDJ recombination scenarios were assigned using the TCRdist pipeline. In a later analysis, every TCR beta chain was defined by the combination of its CDR3 amino acid sequence and its V-gene family, and reads without a unique V-gene family were dropped. To address suspected cross-contamination and a sequencing artifact, a later analysis removed 592 highly shared, low-generation-probability nucleotide sequences. In a later analysis, a clonal expansion index was calculated for each public chain from normalized within-repertoire ranks of inferred template counts. Generation probabilities in a later analysis came from a VDJ recombination model fitted to out-of-frame rearrangements, and those results were checked against IGoR. Hypergeometric tests were used in a later analysis to score TCR-TCR, TCR-HLA and TCR-CMV co-occurrence, with a repertoire-size bias correction applied to the TCR pairs. In a later analysis, false discovery rates were estimated by permuting HLA or CMV assignments 20 times. A later analysis grouped co-occurring TCRs with DBSCAN, adding TCRdist sequence similarity when clustering within HLA-allele-positive subsets. Repertoires with fewer than 30,000 or more than 120,000 public chains were left out of co-occurrence clustering, as were five repertoires with anomalous nucleotide sharing. The table was pulled from immuneACCESS by TCRdb, which kept in-frame rearrangements only. Such tables lose some clones; where checked, under half of the loss comes from unresolved V genes, and the rest has no known cause. V, J and clone size are those of that table, while D and trimming were read from the DNA. In this sample the table shows under 200,000 clones, around 80% of which occur a single time. Approximately 1.8% of the sample goes to the ten largest clones.

The sample was PBMCs. The chain is made from TRBV27 and TRBJ1-1; 8 bases in between match TRBD1. This receptor was taken from a man between 35 and 55 years old in good health and CMV-seropositive. Here the CDR3 is given as CASRSGGTRDAFF. Read as DNA, the sequence is TGTGCCAGCAGGTCAGGGGGCACGCGCGATGCTTTCTTT.